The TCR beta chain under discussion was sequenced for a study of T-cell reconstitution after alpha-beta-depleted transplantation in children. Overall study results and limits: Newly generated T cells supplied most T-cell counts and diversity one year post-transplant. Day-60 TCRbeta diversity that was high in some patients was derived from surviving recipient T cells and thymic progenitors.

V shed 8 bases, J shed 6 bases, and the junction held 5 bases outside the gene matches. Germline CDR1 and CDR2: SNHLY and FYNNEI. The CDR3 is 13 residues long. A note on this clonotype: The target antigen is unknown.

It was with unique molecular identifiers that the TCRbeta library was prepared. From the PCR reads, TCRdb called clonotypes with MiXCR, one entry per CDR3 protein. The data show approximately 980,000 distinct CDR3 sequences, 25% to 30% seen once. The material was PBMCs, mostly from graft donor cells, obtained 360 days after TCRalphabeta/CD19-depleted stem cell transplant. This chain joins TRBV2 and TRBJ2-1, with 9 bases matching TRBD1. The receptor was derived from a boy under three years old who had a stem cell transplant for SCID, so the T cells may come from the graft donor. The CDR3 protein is CASRWTGVNEQFF. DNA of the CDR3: TGTGCCAGCCGATGGACAGGGGTCAATGAGCAGTTCTTC.